This is a list of T cell receptor beta chains from one sample in a study of blood T cell repertoires in COVID-19. Generated by immunoSEQ multiplex PCR, the TCRdb table keeps only in-frame clones and is missing some. The sample contains fewer than 400,000 clones, 70% to 90% of which appear only once. The specimen sequenced was peripheral blood. The origin of the receptors is a human donor in a cohort sampled during active COVID-19. Both conserved end residues are part of each CDR3. D genes are given only for firm matches. Not every row has a clone size; where given, it reads once, few, many or a size class.

D gene	V gene	clone size	J gene	CDR3 protein	CDR3 DNA
-	TRBV29-1	-	TRBJ1-1	CSVGPGGAGVTEAFF	TGCAGCGTTGGTCCGGGGGGAGCAGGAGTAACTGAAGCTTTCTTT
-	TRBV5-4	-	TRBJ2-2	CASRGGPGQENTGELFF	TGTGCCAGCAGGGGGGGGCCGGGACAGGAGAACACCGGGGAGCTGTTTTTT
-	TRBV5-1	-	TRBJ2-1	CASSLDGSPSYNEQFF	TGCGCCAGCAGCTTGGATGGCAGTCCCTCCTACAATGAGCAGTTCTTC
-	TRBV20-1	-	TRBJ2-1	CSASAGGPYNEQFF	TGCAGTGCTAGTGCCGGGGGACCCTACAATGAGCAGTTCTTC
-	TRBV11-1	-	TRBJ2-5	CASSLVVGGQYF	TGTGCCAGCAGCTTAGTGGTCGGTGGTCAGTACTTC
TRBD1	TRBV5-4	-	TRBJ1-1	CASSLDRGAHGTEAFF	TGTGCCAGCAGCTTGGACAGGGGGGCACACGGCACTGAAGCTTTCTTT
-	TRBV7-2	-	TRBJ1-4	CASSLVGGGNEKLFF	TGTGCCAGCAGCTTGGTCGGGGGAGGCAATGAAAAACTGTTTTTT
TRBD1	TRBV15	-	TRBJ2-3	CATSRGQGDTDTQYF	TGTGCCACCAGCAGGGGACAGGGTGACACAGATACGCAGTATTTT
-	TRBV7-3	once	TRBJ1-1	CASSLRGGTEAFF	TGTGCCAGCAGCTTAAGAGGGGGCACTGAAGCTTTCTTT
TRBD1	TRBV9	-	TRBJ2-1	CASSAAGTAYNEQFF	TGTGCCAGCAGCGCGGCCGGGACAGCCTACAATGAGCAGTTCTTC
TRBD1	TRBV3-1/TRBV3-2	-	TRBJ2-7	CASSQVISRFTGVNSYEQYF	TGTGCCAGCAGCCAAGTCATATCACGGTTTACAGGGGTGAATTCCTACGAGCAGTACTTC
TRBD1	TRBV7-8	-	TRBJ2-1	CASSFRPGQGRMFF	TGTGCCAGCAGCTTTCGACCGGGACAGGGGCGTATGTTCTTC
-	TRBV28	-	TRBJ2-7	CASTSDSGYRPRDF	TGTGCCAGCACCTCCGACTCTGGGTATCGGCCTCGGGACTTC
-	TRBV7-9	once	TRBJ2-1	CASSPWTANEQFF	TGTGCCAGCAGCCCCTGGACTGCAAATGAGCAGTTCTTC
-	TRBV5-1	-	TRBJ2-1	CASSARRDNEQFF	TGCGCCAGCAGCGCCCGGAGGGACAATGAGCAGTTCTTC
-	TRBV6-6	-	TRBJ1-1	CASSYSEEKAFF	TGTGCCAGCAGTTACTCGGAGGAAAAAGCTTTCTTT
-	TRBV6-5	-	TRBJ1-4	CASSYALQASNEKLFF	TGTGCCAGCAGTTACGCCCTCCAGGCAAGTAATGAAAAGCTGTTTTTT
TRBD1	TRBV5-4	once	TRBJ1-2	CASSWGGQGNYGYTF	TGTGCCAGCAGCTGGGGGGGACAGGGAAACTATGGCTACACCTTC
-	TRBV27	-	TRBJ2-3	CASSFIPGSGADTQYF	TGTGCCAGCAGTTTTATTCCGGGGTCGGGAGCAGATACGCAGTATTTT
TRBD1	TRBV19	-	TRBJ1-2	CASSISGQGGDGYTF	TGTGCCAGTAGTATTAGCGGACAGGGTGGTGATGGCTACACCTTC
-	TRBV27	once	TRBJ2-1	CASSPGQEGYNEQFF	TGTGCCAGCAGCCCTGGACAGGAGGGTTACAATGAGCAGTTCTTC
-	TRBV3-1/TRBV3-2	-	TRBJ2-1	CASTRGRRDEQFF	TGTGCCAGCACCCGGGGGAGGCGTGATGAGCAGTTCTTC
-	TRBV7-2	-	TRBJ2-1	CASSLDGSNEQFF	TGTGCCAGCAGCTTGGACGGGAGTAATGAGCAGTTCTTC
-	TRBV19	few	TRBJ1-5	CASSKQETNQPQHF	TGTGCCAGTAGTAAACAGGAGACAAATCAGCCCCAGCATTTT
-	TRBV29-1	few	TRBJ1-2	CSVARVYGYTF	TGCAGCGTTGCCAGGGTCTATGGCTACACCTTC
-	TRBV6-6	-	TRBJ1-6	CASTALRGSSPLHF	TGTGCCAGCACCGCGCTTAGGGGGTCTTCACCCCTCCACTTT
-	TRBV7-2	-	TRBJ2-7	CASSVRAGASSYEQYF	TGTGCCAGCAGCGTCCGAGCGGGTGCAAGCTCCTACGAGCAGTACTTC
-	TRBV3-1/TRBV3-2	-	TRBJ2-2	CASSLTNTGELFF	TGTGCCAGCAGCCTCACGAACACCGGGGAGCTGTTTTTT
-	TRBV28	-	TRBJ1-3	CASSKSVSGNTIYF	TGTGCCAGCTCTAAATCCGTCTCTGGAAACACCATATATTTT
TRBD2	TRBV5-4	-	TRBJ2-7	CASSLAEAGAVQYF	TGTGCCAGCAGCTTGGCCGAAGCGGGAGCGGTGCAGTACTTC
-	TRBV6-5	-	TRBJ1-1	CASSPGTRVNTEAFF	TGTGCCAGCAGTCCCGGGACTAGGGTGAACACTGAAGCTTTCTTT
-	TRBV11-2	-	TRBJ2-5	CASSLTRVRETQYF	TGTGCCAGCAGCTTAACGAGGGTCCGAGAGACCCAGTACTTC
TRBD1	TRBV2	-	TRBJ1-1	CASSVGRGRTEAFF	TGTGCCAGCAGTGTGGGCAGGGGGCGAACTGAAGCTTTCTTT
TRBD2	TRBV9	-	TRBJ2-1	CASSVGSSGGAVVSNEQFF	TGTGCCAGCAGCGTAGGGTCTAGCGGGGGGGCCGTCGTAAGCAATGAGCAGTTCTTC
-	TRBV2	-	TRBJ2-5	CASSVGRVGETQYF	TGTGCCAGCAGTGTGGGCAGGGTGGGGGAGACCCAGTACTTC
-	TRBV5-1	-	TRBJ2-4	CASSLVGGGASKNIQYF	TGCGCCAGCAGCTTGGTGGGTGGGGGCGCGAGCAAAAACATTCAGTACTTC
-	TRBV30	once	TRBJ1-5	CAWSPGGQSNQPQHF	TGTGCCTGGAGCCCCGGGGGGCAAAGCAATCAGCCCCAGCATTTT
-	TRBV24-1	-	TRBJ2-7	CATSSLGAGEQYF	TGTGCCACCTCGTCGCTTGGGGCGGGGGAGCAGTACTTC
-	TRBV21-1	-	TRBJ2-3	CASSKDRDSTDTQYF	TGTGCCAGCAGCAAAGATCGGGACTCAACAGATACGCAGTATTTT
-	TRBV6-5	-	TRBJ2-7	CASSYSSSNEQYF	TGTGCCAGCAGTTACTCGTCTAGTAACGAGCAGTACTTC
TRBD1	TRBV30	-	TRBJ1-2	CAWSVKGAGGYTF	TGTGCCTGGAGTGTCAAGGGGGCAGGAGGCTACACCTTC
TRBD1	TRBV6-5	-	TRBJ2-7	CATMYSRGPGYEQYF	TGTGCCACCATGTACTCGAGGGGGCCCGGCTACGAGCAGTACTTC
-	TRBV2	-	TRBJ2-7	CASTPALLSYEQYF	TGTGCCAGCACCCCTGCGCTTCTTTCCTACGAGCAGTACTTC
-	TRBV11-2	-	TRBJ2-7	CASSFRGGSSYEQYF	TGTGCCAGCAGCTTTCGAGGCGGGTCCTCCTACGAGCAGTACTTC
TRBD1	TRBV19	-	TRBJ1-1	CASWDRGRDTEAFF	TGTGCCAGTTGGGACAGGGGGCGCGACACTGAAGCTTTCTTT
TRBD1	TRBV7-9	-	TRBJ1-4	CASSRSDRGRYEKLFF	TGTGCCAGCAGCCGATCGGACAGGGGAAGGTACGAAAAACTGTTTTTT
-	TRBV6-5	-	TRBJ2-7	CASSYSPGRLGEQYF	TGTGCCAGCAGTTACTCGCCAGGGCGGTTGGGTGAGCAGTACTTC
-	TRBV4-2	once	TRBJ2-2	CASSQDWLSLGGELFF	TGTGCCAGCAGCCAAGATTGGTTATCCCTCGGCGGGGAGCTGTTTTTT
TRBD2	TRBV11-2	once	TRBJ2-1	CASSLDRAGGPYNEQFF	TGTGCCAGCAGCTTAGATCGAGCGGGAGGGCCTTACAATGAGCAGTTCTTC
TRBD1	TRBV10-3	-	TRBJ1-1	CAISMDRGRGSEAFF	TGTGCCATCAGTATGGACAGGGGGCGCGGGTCTGAAGCTTTCTTT
TRBD2	TRBV7-3	-	TRBJ2-5	CASSFSGSETQYF	TGTGCCAGCAGTTTCAGCGGGAGTGAGACCCAGTACTTC
-	TRBV11-3	-	TRBJ2-3	CASSLYLGGGNQGDTQYF	TGTGCCAGCAGCTTATATCTTGGGGGGGGCAATCAAGGAGATACGCAGTATTTT
TRBD2	TRBV7-8	-	TRBJ2-3	CASSLGTSGRSDTQYF	TGTGCCAGCAGCTTAGGGACTAGCGGGAGGTCGGATACGCAGTATTTT
TRBD1	TRBV7-6	-	TRBJ2-7	CASSFDRDYEQYF	TGTGCCAGCAGTTTTGACAGGGACTACGAGCAGTACTTC
TRBD2	TRBV24-1	once	TRBJ2-1	CATSDHPGLAGSYNEQFF	TGTGCCACCAGTGACCATCCTGGACTAGCGGGGTCCTACAATGAGCAGTTCTTC
-	TRBV9	-	TRBJ1-3	CASSVGQTKGNTIYF	TGTGCCAGCAGCGTAGGACAGACCAAAGGAAACACCATATATTTT
TRBD2	TRBV19	-	TRBJ2-1	CASSTGLGSIEQFF	TGTGCCAGTAGTACGGGACTAGGATCCATTGAGCAGTTCTTC
TRBD2	TRBV4-1	-	TRBJ2-7	CASSQAGLAYEQYF	TGCGCCAGCAGCCAAGCGGGACTAGCCTACGAGCAGTACTTC
-	TRBV10-2	-	TRBJ2-6	CASLNSGANVLTF	TGCGCCAGTTTAAACTCTGGGGCCAACGTCCTGACTTTC